The 24 T cell receptor beta chains presented below share a single source sample, sequenced in a study of blood T cell repertoires in COVID-19. The data were produced by immunoSEQ multiplex PCR, yet TCRdb's version contains in-frame clones alone and is incomplete. The data contain 55,000 to 65,000 clones, approximately 90% of them seen just once; the ten biggest clones take up over 11%. Sample: peripheral blood. The source of these receptors is a woman aged 60-75 years with active COVID-19.

V gene TRBV4-1 combines with J gene TRBJ2-2; the D gene is possibly TRBD2 (6 bases). The germline gives CDR1 MGHRA, CDR2 YSYEKL. With 4 bases removed from V and 3 bases from J, the gap between germline ends came to 9 bases. The CDR3 is 14 residues long. CDR3 coding DNA: TGCGCCAGCAGCCGTACTAGCTACACCGGGGAGCTGTTTTTT. It specifies CASSRTSYTGELFF.

The chain uses TRBV6-5 and TRBJ2-3; D unclear. Germline CDR1 is MNHEY and CDR2 is SVGAGI. The CDR3 is 14 amino acids. V was clipped by 2 bases and J by 3 bases, with 9 bases between them. The CDR3 protein is CASSYNSGTDTQYF. DNA of the CDR3: TGTGCCAGCAGTTACAACAGTGGGACAGATACGCAGTATTTT.

The chain couples TRBV6-5 to TRBJ2-7, with a possible D match to TRBD2 (7 bases). V lost 8 bases to trimming and J lost 0 bases, with 14 bases between them. There are 14 residues in the CDR3. Germline CDR1 reads MNHEY; CDR2 reads SVGAGI. The CDR3, as DNA: TGTGCCAGCCGGAGGGCGGGGGCCTCCTACGAGCAGTACTTC. This translates into CASRRAGASYEQYF.

The V call is TRBV9, the J call TRBJ1-3; 7 positions agree with TRBD1. The CDR3 has 15 amino acids. V lost 4 bases and J lost 0; bases outside the gene matches: 4. Per germline, CDR1 SGDLS and CDR2 YYNGEE. The CDR3 reads CASSPQGGSGNTIYF. The DNA of the CDR3 is TGTGCCAGCAGCCCTCAGGGGGGCTCTGGAAACACCATATATTTT.

The chain couples TRBV5-4 to TRBJ1-2, with D perhaps TRBD1 (5 bases). The CDR3 totals 16 residues. V dropped 0 bases and J dropped 0 bases, with 12 bases sitting between them. Germline V CDR1 and CDR2: SGHNT, YYREEE (reference sequence). The CDR3 coding sequence is TGTGCCAGCAGCTTGGGGGTTGACAGAGCTAACTATGGCTACACCTTC. Amino acids: CASSLGVDRANYGYTF.

The rearrangement links TRBV7-2 to TRBJ2-7; tentative D call: TRBD2 (6 bases). In germline, CDR1 is SGHTA, CDR2 FQGNSA. The length of the CDR3 is 15 residues. Trimming left V 5 bases short and J 0 bases short, with 14 bases between. CDR3 DNA: TGTGCCAGCAGCCTCCGGGGAGGCATCTCCTACGAGCAGTACTTC. Translating gives CASSLRGGISYEQYF.

The chain recombines TRBV6-5 with TRBJ1-1; 11 bases are a match to TRBD1. The CDR3 contains 15 residues. The junction had 6 bases not matched to a gene; V was cut back by 6 bases and J by 3 bases. Germline CDR1 and CDR2: MNHEY and SVGAGI. CDR3 in amino acids: CASRGTGGWDTEAFF. The CDR3 nucleotides are TGTGCCAGCAGGGGGACAGGGGGTTGGGACACTGAAGCTTTCTTT.

Written as DNA, the CDR3 is TGCAGTGCTAATGAGCGGGGGGAAGAGCAGTACTTC. Its translation: CSANERGEEQYF. The genes are TRBV20-1 and TRBJ2-7; 9 nucleotides match TRBD2. The V and J ends lost 4 bases and 7 bases, in that order; junction bases with no gene match: 5. Germline V CDR1 and CDR2: DFQATT, SNEGSKA (reference sequence). The CDR3 is made up of 12 amino acids.

V usage is TRBV7-9 and J usage is TRBJ2-2, with 12 bases matching TRBD1. CDR3 size: 17 residues. The V gene end was trimmed by 2 bases and the J gene end by 2 bases; junction bases not matched to a gene: 3. Germline V gene data show CDR1 as SEHNR and CDR2 as FQNEAQ (reference sequence). CDR3 nucleotides: TGTGCCAGCAGCTTAAAGGGGACAGGGGGCAACACCGGGGAGCTGTTTTTT. Translating it yields CASSLKGTGGNTGELFF.

The J gene is TRBJ2-5, the V gene TRBV7-9; D possibly corresponds to TRBD1 (6 bases). This CDR3 comprises 12 residues. V was pared by 5 bases and J by 5 bases, with 9 bases between. Germline CDR1 and CDR2: SEHNR and FQNEAQ (reference sequence). The CDR3 DNA sequence: TGTGCCAGCAGCCTTCAGGGGGAGACCCAGTACTTC. Amino acids: CASSLQGETQYF. Using reference TRBV7-9 and TRBJ2-5 for the parts outside the CDR3, the full variable domain is DTGVSQNPRHKITKRGQNVTFRCDPISEHNRLYWYRQTLGQGPEFLTYFQNEAQLEKSRLLSDRFSAERPKGSFSTLEIQRTEQGDSAMYLCASSLQGETQYFGPGTRLLVL.

This clone was detected only a few times. The chain combines TRBV9 with TRBJ1-1; D is undetermined. CDR1 and CDR2 (germline): SGDLS, YYNGEE. V gave up 1 base and J gave up 7 bases, with 11 bases separating them. This CDR3 has 13 amino acids. The CDR3, as DNA: TGTGCCAGCAGCGTACCGGGCCGGGGTGAAGCTTTCTTT. Its protein product is CASSVPGRGEAFF.

Details on this clone: Other nucleotide sequences from this sample produce the same CDR3. The rearrangement links TRBV5-1 to TRBJ2-3; TRBD1 matches 8 bases. Per the germline V gene, CDR1 is SGHRS and CDR2 is YFSETQ. The CDR3 spans 15 residues. Trimming at V came to 4 bases and at J to 1 base, leaving 5 bases not matched to a gene. The CDR3 is CASSTGQGGTDTQYF. CDR3 nucleotide sequence: TGCGCCAGCAGCACCGGACAGGGTGGCACAGATACGCAGTATTTT. Based on the CDR3 plus reference TRBV5-1 and TRBJ2-3, the full variable domain is KAGVTQTPRYLIKTRGQQVTLSCSPISGHRSVSWYQQTPGQGLQFLFEYFSETQRNKGNFPGRFSGRQFSNSRSEMNVSTLELGDSALYLCASSTGQGGTDTQYFGPGTRLTVL.

With regard to this clone: Other nucleotide sequences in the sample specify the same CDR3. This chain joins TRBV6-5 and TRBJ2-7; 8 bases match TRBD2. Germline CDR1 reads MNHEY; CDR2 reads SVGAGI. The CDR3 has 15 residues. The V and J ends lost 0 bases and 4 bases, in that order; junction bases with no gene match: 5. CDR3 loop: CASSYSGGGSYEQYF. CDR3 DNA sequence: TGTGCCAGCAGTTACTCTGGCGGGGGGTCTTACGAGCAGTACTTC.

The CDR3 DNA sequence: TGCAGCGTTTCCTCCACTGAAGCTTTCTTT. It specifies CSVSSTEAFF. This chain links TRBV29-1 with TRBJ1-1; no firm D call. CDR1 and CDR2 (germline): SQVTM, ANQGSEA. This CDR3 is built from 10 residues. V lost 5 bases and J lost 4, with 5 bases in between.

The chain combines TRBV7-3 with TRBJ2-5; TRBD2 aligns across 7 bases. V was clipped by 5 bases and J by 3 bases; unmatched bases: 6. The CDR3 has 14 amino acids. The germline V gene encodes CDR1 SGHTA and CDR2 FQGTGA. The CDR3 DNA sequence: TGTGCCAGCAGCCCTCGAGGGAGGGAAGAGACCCAGTACTTC. Its translation: CASSPRGREETQYF. Supplemented by reference TRBV7-3 and TRBJ2-5, the full variable domain reads GAGVSQTPSNKVTEKGKYVELRCDPISGHTALYWYRQSLGQGPEFLIYFQGTGAADDSGLPNDRFFAVRPEGSVSTLKIQRTERGDSAVYLCASSPRGREETQYFGPGTRLLVL.

This sequence joins TRBV19 and TRBJ2-1, with TRBD1 matching 8 bases. CDR3 length equals 15 residues. Per the germline V gene, CDR1 is LNHDA and CDR2 is SQIVND (reference sequence). The V and J ends lost 5 bases and 3 bases, in that order; junction bases with no gene match: 6. The CDR3 DNA is TGTGCCAGTAGTCCCCGGACAGGGATCTACAATGAGCAGTTCTTC. It codes for CASSPRTGIYNEQFF.

The genes are TRBV2 and TRBJ2-5, with TRBD2 matching 10 bases. Germline CDR1 is SNHLY and CDR2 is FYNNEI. The CDR3 contains 15 residues. J was trimmed by 5 bases and V by 2 bases; bases with no gene match: 5. DNA of the CDR3: TGTGCCAGCAGTGAACTAGCGGGGGATTTGGAGACCCAGTACTTC. Protein: CASSELAGDLETQYF.

The chain employs TRBV13 and TRBJ1-3; 10 bases match TRBD1. CDR1 and CDR2 from the germline V gene are PRHDT and FYEKMQ (reference sequence). The CDR3 extends over 16 amino acids. Trimming at V came to 3 bases and at J to 3 bases, leaving 5 bases not matched to a gene. This chain's CDR3 is CASSFGTGAIGNTIYF. The CDR3 DNA sequence: TGTGCCAGCAGCTTTGGGACAGGGGCGATTGGAAACACCATATATTTT.

The J gene is TRBJ2-6, the V gene TRBV11-3; no clear D gene. Germline CDR1 SGHNT, CDR2 YENEEA. Between the trimmed V and J ends, which lost 5 bases and 0 bases, there was a span of 5 bases. The CDR3 runs 14 residues. The CDR3 protein is CASSLSSGANVLTF. CDR3 bases: TGTGCCAGCAGCCTCAGCTCTGGGGCCAACGTCCTGACTTTC.

This chain links TRBV5-1 with TRBJ1-6; D is unresolved. Germline CDR1 and CDR2: SGHRS and YFSETQ. This CDR3 is built from 12 residues. Trimming removed 5 bases from V and 13 bases from J, with 13 bases in between. CDR3 nucleotides: TGCGCCAGCAGGGCGGAGCGATCGCCCCTCCACTTT. Protein product: CASRAERSPLHF.

The count of this clone is one. The rearrangement links TRBV9 to TRBJ1-4, with D unresolved. This CDR3 has 14 residues. CDR1 is SGDLS and CDR2 is YYNGEE in the germline V gene. V was shortened by 4 bases and J by 6 bases, with 13 bases between the two germline ends. The CDR3 sequence is CASSSGLNDEKLFF. The CDR3 nucleotides read TGTGCCAGCAGCTCCGGACTAAACGATGAAAAACTGTTTTTT.

This clone is medium-sized (0.01 to 0.1%) within its sample. In nucleotides, the CDR3 is TGCGCCAGCAGCTTCAACCGGGACACCCACTATGGCTACACCTTC. Encoded protein: CASSFNRDTHYGYTF. The chain couples TRBV5-1 to TRBJ1-2; D perhaps matches TRBD1 (6 bases). The CDR3 totals 15 residues. Germline CDR1 is SGHRS and CDR2 is YFSETQ. V was trimmed by 2 bases and J by 3 bases, leaving 14 bases between them. The whole variable domain, remainder taken from reference TRBV5-1 and TRBJ1-2, is KAGVTQTPRYLIKTRGQQVTLSCSPISGHRSVSWYQQTPGQGLQFLFEYFSETQRNKGNFPGRFSGRQFSNSRSEMNVSTLELGDSALYLCASSFNRDTHYGYTFGSGTRLTVV.

The rearrangement uses TRBV3-1 (or the pseudogene TRBV3-2) and TRBJ2-2; 8 bases agree with TRBD2. This CDR3 spans 15 amino acids. J gave up 5 bases and V 7 bases, and 9 bases lay outside the gene matches. Germline loops: CDR1 LGHDT, CDR2 YNNKEL (reference sequence). The CDR3 here is CASTLTSGGTGELFF. In nucleotides, the CDR3 is TGTGCCAGCACCCTCACTAGCGGTGGGACCGGGGAGCTGTTTTTT.

As DNA, the CDR3 is TGTGCCAGCAGCTTAGAGGTAGGGACAAGGGGCTACACCTTC. It specifies CASSLEVGTRGYTF. This chain uses TRBV7-9 with TRBJ1-2, with D possibly TRBD1 on 6 matching bases. V lost 1 base, J lost 8 bases, and 14 bases lay in between. From germline, CDR1 is SEHNR and CDR2 FQNEAQ (reference sequence). The CDR3 is 14 amino acids.